The 9 T cell receptor beta chains presented below share a single source sample, sequenced in a study of cytomegalovirus exposure and HLA in healthy donors. 60 Vbeta and 13 Jbeta primers were used in PCR. Method: immunoSEQ multiplex PCR; TCRdb's copy keeps in-frame clones and lacks some. Among about 190,000 clones listed, approximately 80% were seen once. The specimen sequenced was PBMCs. Source of these receptors: a young woman in good health and CMV-seronegative.

This clone appeared a single time. J is TRBJ2-5 and V is TRBV4-1; 8 bases align to TRBD2. V gave up 1 base and J gave up 2 bases; unmatched junction bases: 3. Germline V lookup: CDR1 MGHRA, CDR2 YSYEKL. This CDR3 has 15 amino acids. The CDR3 bases are TGCGCCAGCAGCCAAGTGTCTAGCGGGCAAGAGACCCAGTACTTC. Amino acid sequence: CASSQVSSGQETQYF.

The chain links TRBV30 to TRBJ1-1, with TRBD1 matching over 10 bases. CDR1 and CDR2 (germline): GTSNPN, SVGIG (reference sequence). The CDR3 length is 15 residues. V was clipped by 4 bases and J by 7 bases; unmatched bases: 12. The CDR3 sequence: CAWKFGTGEKREAFF. The CDR3 DNA follows: TGTGCCTGGAAGTTCGGGACAGGGGAAAAGCGTGAAGCTTTCTTT.

The chain joins TRBV5-1 to TRBJ2-3; no clear D. Per germline, CDR1 SGHRS and CDR2 YFSETQ. V lost 3 bases to trimming and J lost 1 base, with 9 bases between them. CDR3 length: 14 amino acids. This CDR3 reads CASSSSTGTDTQYF. The CDR3 DNA sequence: TGCGCCAGCAGCTCCTCTACCGGCACAGATACGCAGTATTTT.

V usage is TRBV11-3 and J usage is TRBJ2-3, with TRBD2 identical over 13 bases. This CDR3 has 18 amino acids. The V gene end was trimmed by 5 bases and the J gene end by 4 bases; junction bases not matched to a gene: 12. Germline CDR1 reads SGHNT; CDR2 reads YENEEA. CDR3 region: CASSRRTSGRLLADTQYF. CDR3 DNA: TGTGCCAGCAGCCGCCGGACTAGCGGGAGATTATTGGCAGATACGCAGTATTTT. The entire variable domain, with the rest obtained from reference TRBV11-3 and TRBJ2-3, is as follows: EAGVVQSPRYKIIEKKQPVAFWCNPISGHNTLYWYLQNLGQGPELLIRYENEEAVDDSQLPKDRFSAERLKGVDSTLKIQPAELGDSAVYLCASSRRTSGRLLADTQYFGPGTRLTVL.

Here the CDR3 reads CASSQSGTAFSSSEKLFF. The CDR3 DNA is TGTGCCAGTAGTCAATCCGGGACAGCCTTTTCGAGTAGTGAAAAACTGTTTTTT. The chain couples TRBV19 to TRBJ1-4; TRBD1 aligns across 7 bases. Germline trimming cut 5 bases from V and 7 bases from J; bases unmatched to any gene: 19. The CDR3 is 18 residues long. Germline loops: CDR1 LNHDA, CDR2 SQIVND (reference sequence).

This chain uses TRBV28 with TRBJ1-5; TRBD1 might be the D (6 bases). The CDR3 spans 16 residues. V was cut by 3 bases and J by 5 bases, with 17 bases left in between. The germline gives CDR1 MDHEN, CDR2 SYDVKM. CDR3 coding DNA: TGTGCCAGCAGTTTCTATGAGGGGGAACTGGATCAGCCCCAGCATTTT. This gives the protein CASSFYEGELDQPQHF.

The genes are TRBV4-3 and TRBJ2-3; 9 bases align to TRBD2. The CDR3 spans 18 residues. Germline V lookup: CDR1 LGHNA, CDR2 YSLEER. V was clipped by 2 bases and J by 4 bases; unmatched bases: 13. The CDR3: CASSQRGVASGISDTQYF. CDR3 sequence (DNA): TGCGCCAGCAGCCAACGGGGGGTGGCTAGCGGGATTTCAGATACGCAGTATTTT.

The chain employs TRBV18 and TRBJ1-5; D possibly corresponds to TRBD1 (5 bases). Germline CDR1 reads KGHSH; CDR2 reads LQKENI. The V end lost 8 bases, the J end lost 4 bases, and 12 bases lay between the germline ends. The CDR3 totals 13 residues. As DNA, the CDR3 is TGTGCCAGCAGCGGGGGGGGAAATCAGCCCCAGCATTTT. Its translation: CASSGGGNQPQHF.

This chain links TRBV19 with TRBJ1-5; D is perhaps TRBD1 (5 bases). The ends were cut back, 4 bases at V and 1 base at J, with 11 bases in the middle. The V gene's germline CDR1 is LNHDA and CDR2 SQIVND (reference sequence). This CDR3 contains 15 residues. The CDR3 loop reads CASSKFRGSNQPQHF. The CDR3 region has the DNA TGTGCCAGTAGTAAGTTTCGGGGGAGCAATCAGCCCCAGCATTTT. The variable domain in full, completed from reference TRBV19 and TRBJ1-5, reads DGGITQSPKYLFRKEGQNVTLSCEQNLNHDAMYWYRQDPGQGLRLIYYSQIVNDFQKGDIAEGYSVSREKKESFPLTVTSAQKNPTAFYLCASSKFRGSNQPQHFGDGTRLSIL.